This T cell receptor (beta chain) was identified in a study of Graves' ophthalmopathy and Graves' hyperthyroidism. This clonotype came up a few times. The authors amplified TCR beta CDR3 regions from RNA transcripts. The first round was an RT-PCR with HTBI primers, and the second round was a multiplex PCR. Using its own MiXCR run on the multiplex PCR reads, TCRdb lists one record per CDR3 protein. The profile shows about 740,000 distinct CDR3 sequences, roughly 41% of them singletons. The sequence was collected from an adult man with Graves' ophthalmopathy. Sequencing was performed on peripheral blood.

The DNA of the CDR3 is TGTGCCAGCAGCATTGGCAGAAGTGAAAAACTGTTTTTT. Protein product: CASSIGRSEKLFF. This chain links TRBV5-6 with TRBJ1-4; no firm D call. Germline V gene sequence: CDR1 SGHDT, CDR2 YYEEEE. This CDR3 comprises 13 residues. Trimming cost V 4 bases and J 7 bases, with 11 bases left between them.